The 21 T cell receptor beta chains in this list originate from one sample, sequenced in a study of cytomegalovirus exposure and HLA in healthy donors. The protocol was immunoSEQ multiplex PCR, while the TCRdb copy is restricted to in-frame clones and leaves out a portion. The profile covers roughly 280,000 clones, with 70% to 90% appearing a single time and roughly 1% taken by the ten largest. The sample comprised PBMCs. These TCRs come from a woman in her late teens or twenties in good health and CMV-seronegative.

The chain links TRBV7-8 to TRBJ2-3; 9 bases align to TRBD2. The junction had 19 bases not matched to a gene; V was cut back by 5 bases and J by 1 base. Per germline, CDR1 SGHVS and CDR2 FQNEAQ. The CDR3 is made up of 20 amino acids. The CDR3 DNA reads TGTGCCAGCAGCCACCTCCCACGGACTAGCGTTACGGGACGCACAGATACGCAGTATTTT. Encoded protein: CASSHLPRTSVTGRTDTQYF.

This sequence joins TRBV5-6 and TRBJ2-7; the D gene is possibly TRBD2 (5 bases). CDR1 SGHDT and CDR2 YYEEEE come from the germline V gene. V was shortened by 2 bases and J by 1 base, with 10 bases between the two germline ends. This CDR3 has 14 amino acids. This CDR3 is CASSFLRESYEQYF. For the CDR3, the DNA is TGTGCCAGCAGCTTCTTGAGGGAGTCCTACGAGCAGTACTTC.

This sequence joins TRBV7-9 and TRBJ2-4; 8 bases are shared with TRBD2. The CDR3 loop spans 14 amino acids. CDR1 is SEHNR and CDR2 is FQNEAQ in the germline V gene (reference sequence). J gave up 7 bases and V 1 base, and 3 bases lay outside the gene matches. The DNA for the CDR3 is TGTGCCAGCAGCTTAGGTTCTAGCGGGAACATTCAGTACTTC. Encoded protein: CASSLGSSGNIQYF.

This clone came up once. The gene calls are TRBV27 and TRBJ1-2, with 11 bases lining up with TRBD1. V shed 4 bases, J shed 6 bases, and the junction held 7 bases outside the gene matches. The CDR3 is 15 residues long. Germline V lookup: CDR1 MNHEY, CDR2 SMNVEV (reference sequence). CDR3 residues: CASSSPGQGGHGYTF. DNA of the CDR3: TGTGCCAGCAGTTCTCCGGGACAGGGGGGGCATGGCTACACCTTC.

The J gene is TRBJ1-2, the V gene TRBV2; a weak D match, TRBD1 (6 bases). Per germline, CDR1 SNHLY and CDR2 FYNNEI. The length of the CDR3 is 13 residues. Trimming stripped 3 bases from V and 7 bases from J, with 12 bases between. CDR3 amino acids: CASSERQGLGYTF. CDR3 nucleotide sequence: TGTGCCAGCAGTGAGCGGCAGGGGCTTGGCTACACCTTC.

The chain links TRBV11-3 to TRBJ2-5, with D perhaps matching TRBD2 (5 bases). V lost 7 bases and J lost 1, with 7 bases in between. Germline values: CDR1 SGHNT, CDR2 YENEEA. There are 12 residues in the CDR3. The CDR3 protein is CASTTSQETQYF. DNA of the CDR3: TGTGCCAGCACTACTAGCCAAGAGACCCAGTACTTC.

In its sample, this clone was seen once. CDR3 sequence reads: CATSRRPGPYGYTF. CDR3 DNA sequence: TGTGCCACCAGCAGAAGGCCAGGCCCCTATGGCTACACCTTC. The rearrangement links TRBV15 to TRBJ1-2; no definite D call. CDR3 size: 14 residues. Looked up from germline, CDR1 is LNHNV and CDR2 is YYDKDF (reference sequence). Trimming removed 2 bases at V and 4 bases at J, with 11 bases between. The full variable domain, rest sourced from reference TRBV15 and TRBJ1-2, is DAMVIQNPRYQVTQFGKPVTLSCSQTLNHNVMYWYQQKSSQAPKLLFHYYDKDFNNEADTPDNFQSRRPNTSFCFLDIRSPGLGDTAMYLCATSRRPGPYGYTFGSGTRLTVV.

This clone appeared once. Here the CDR3 DNA reads TGTGCCAGCAGCTCCGGAGTGTTGAACACCGGGGAGCTGTTTTTT. This gives the protein CASSSGVLNTGELFF. The chain carries TRBV11-3 and TRBJ2-2; D is ambiguous. This CDR3 region has 15 residues. Trimming removed 4 bases at V and 1 base at J, with 10 bases between. Germline V lookup: CDR1 SGHNT, CDR2 YENEEA.

CDR3 sequence (DNA): TGCGCCAGCAGCACACAGGGGGACACTGAAGCTTTCTTT. Translated: CASSTQGDTEAFF. This chain uses TRBV5-1 with TRBJ1-1, with 8 positions matching TRBD1. The J segment lost 3 bases and the V segment lost 4 bases, leaving 2 bases of the junction unmatched. The CDR3 runs 13 residues. Per the germline V gene, CDR1 is SGHRS and CDR2 is YFSETQ.

This clone was seen a single time. This rearrangement joins TRBV18 to TRBJ1-5; D remains ambiguous. CDR1 and CDR2 (germline): KGHSH, LQKENI. Trimming removed 3 bases from V and 11 bases from J, with 11 bases in between. This CDR3 contains 12 residues. CDR3 residues: CASSPDGVSQHF. CDR3 nucleotides: TGTGCCAGCTCACCGGACGGGGTTTCCCAGCATTTT.

The chain has TRBV5-1 and TRBJ2-1; 7 bases fit TRBD2. Losses at the gene ends were 4 bases for V and 12 bases for J; bases not matched to a gene: 7. Germline V gives CDR1 SGHRS, CDR2 YFSETQ. The length of the CDR3 is 12 residues. CDR3 DNA: TGCGCCAGCAGCCCGAGCGGGGTCATGCAGTTCTTC. It translates to CASSPSGVMQFF. The whole variable domain, filled in from reference TRBV5-1 and TRBJ2-1, reads KAGVTQTPRYLIKTRGQQVTLSCSPISGHRSVSWYQQTPGQGLQFLFEYFSETQRNKGNFPGRFSGRQFSNSRSEMNVSTLELGDSALYLCASSPSGVMQFFGPGTRLTVL.

This sequence joins TRBV5-1 and TRBJ1-3, with 9 positions matching TRBD1. The CDR3 totals 13 residues. J was trimmed by 7 bases and V by 4 bases; bases with no gene match: 3. Germline V gene lookup returns CDR1 SGHRS and CDR2 YFSETQ. Written as DNA, the CDR3 is TGCGCCAGCAGCGAGGGACAGGGCAACACCATATATTTT. Protein: CASSEGQGNTIYF.

The V gene is TRBV7-2, the J gene TRBJ1-4, with a tentative D call TRBD1 (6 bases). The CDR3 is 14 residues long. Deletions cut 5 bases from V and 4 bases from J, with 11 bases between. The germline V gene encodes CDR1 SGHTA and CDR2 FQGNSA. CDR3 bases: TGTGCCAGCAGCCCAGGGACACTTAATGAAAAACTGTTTTTT. The encoded protein is CASSPGTLNEKLFF. The full variable domain, in which reference TRBV7-2 and TRBJ1-4 provide the parts outside the CDR3, is GAGVSQSPSNKVTEKGKDVELRCDPISGHTALYWYRQSLGQGLEFLIYFQGNSAPDKSGLPSDRFSAERTGGSVSTLTIQRTQQEDSAVYLCASSPGTLNEKLFFGSGTQLSVL.

The chain couples TRBV7-9 to TRBJ2-2; 7 positions match TRBD1. J gave up 7 bases and V 0 bases, and 2 bases lay outside the gene matches. The germline CDR1 and CDR2 sequences are SEHNR and FQNEAQ (reference sequence). CDR3 length: 14 amino acids. The CDR3 nucleotides read TGTGCCAGCAGCTTAGCCGGGACAGTCGGGGAGCTGTTTTTT. Protein sequence: CASSLAGTVGELFF.

CDR3 DNA: TGTGCCAGCAGCGAAAGGACAGGGAGCAATCAGCCCCAGCATTTT. Its translation: CASSERTGSNQPQHF. This chain uses TRBV27 with TRBJ1-5; 8 bases fit TRBD1. The CDR3 consists of 15 residues. V was clipped by 6 bases and J by 1 base; unmatched bases: 5. Germline V gene data show CDR1 as MNHEY and CDR2 as SMNVEV (reference sequence).

This chain joins TRBV5-1 and TRBJ2-7, with D unclear. In germline, CDR1 is SGHRS, CDR2 YFSETQ. V was shortened by 0 bases and J by 2 bases, with 6 bases between the two germline ends. The CDR3 length is 13 residues. The CDR3 DNA reads as TGCGCCAGCAGCTTGGACCAGACCTACGAGCAGTACTTC. Translating it yields CASSLDQTYEQYF.

This clone was observed a handful of times. This sequence joins TRBV28 and TRBJ2-1; D call uncertain. The CDR3 runs 12 residues. V lost 7 bases and J 7 bases, leaving 11 bases between the germline ends. Germline CDR1 is MDHEN and CDR2 is SYDVKM. The CDR3, as DNA: TGTGCCAGCAACCTACAGTGGAATGAGCAGTTCTTC. Translating gives CASNLQWNEQFF.

The chain carries TRBV27 and TRBJ2-7; no definite D call. Germline CDR1 reads MNHEY; CDR2 reads SMNVEV (reference sequence). The CDR3 contains 12 residues. V was pared by 6 bases and J by 2 bases, with 8 bases between. CDR3 sequence reads: CASSPSAYEQYF. CDR3 bases: TGTGCCAGCAGCCCGTCCGCCTACGAGCAGTACTTC.

This chain links TRBV6-5 with TRBJ2-7; 9 bases map to TRBD1. This CDR3 has 12 residues. The ends lost 5 bases at V and 9 bases at J; junction bases unmatched: 5. Germline-derived CDR1 and CDR2 are MNHEY and SVGAGI. The CDR3 DNA reads as TGTGCCAGCAGTCACGGACAGGGGTCGCAGTACTTC. Residues: CASSHGQGSQYF.

J is TRBJ2-1 and V is TRBV5-6; a possible D gene is TRBD2 (5 bases). CDR3 length: 15 residues. Germline assignment: CDR1 SGHDT and CDR2 YYEEEE. Trimming removed 2 bases from V and 4 bases from J, with 13 bases in between. CDR3 sequence (DNA): TGTGCCAGCAGCTTCGGCCTCCCGGGGTACAATGAGCAGTTCTTC. Translated, it gives CASSFGLPGYNEQFF.

V and J are TRBV9 and TRBJ1-1; 10 nucleotides line up with TRBD1. The germline V gene has CDR1 SGDLS and CDR2 YYNGEE. The CDR3 runs 12 residues. The V segment lost 8 bases and the J segment 12 bases; nucleotides outside the gene matches: 10. The CDR3 sequence: CASQTGTGVTFF. CDR3 in DNA: TGTGCCAGTCAGACCGGGACAGGGGTTACTTTCTTT. Drawing the rest from reference TRBV9 and TRBJ1-1, the complete variable domain is DSGVTQTPKHLITATGQRVTLRCSPRSGDLSVYWYQQSLDQGLQFLIQYYNGEERAKGNILERFSAQQFPDLHSELNLSSLELGDSALYFCASQTGTGVTFFGQGTRLTVV.